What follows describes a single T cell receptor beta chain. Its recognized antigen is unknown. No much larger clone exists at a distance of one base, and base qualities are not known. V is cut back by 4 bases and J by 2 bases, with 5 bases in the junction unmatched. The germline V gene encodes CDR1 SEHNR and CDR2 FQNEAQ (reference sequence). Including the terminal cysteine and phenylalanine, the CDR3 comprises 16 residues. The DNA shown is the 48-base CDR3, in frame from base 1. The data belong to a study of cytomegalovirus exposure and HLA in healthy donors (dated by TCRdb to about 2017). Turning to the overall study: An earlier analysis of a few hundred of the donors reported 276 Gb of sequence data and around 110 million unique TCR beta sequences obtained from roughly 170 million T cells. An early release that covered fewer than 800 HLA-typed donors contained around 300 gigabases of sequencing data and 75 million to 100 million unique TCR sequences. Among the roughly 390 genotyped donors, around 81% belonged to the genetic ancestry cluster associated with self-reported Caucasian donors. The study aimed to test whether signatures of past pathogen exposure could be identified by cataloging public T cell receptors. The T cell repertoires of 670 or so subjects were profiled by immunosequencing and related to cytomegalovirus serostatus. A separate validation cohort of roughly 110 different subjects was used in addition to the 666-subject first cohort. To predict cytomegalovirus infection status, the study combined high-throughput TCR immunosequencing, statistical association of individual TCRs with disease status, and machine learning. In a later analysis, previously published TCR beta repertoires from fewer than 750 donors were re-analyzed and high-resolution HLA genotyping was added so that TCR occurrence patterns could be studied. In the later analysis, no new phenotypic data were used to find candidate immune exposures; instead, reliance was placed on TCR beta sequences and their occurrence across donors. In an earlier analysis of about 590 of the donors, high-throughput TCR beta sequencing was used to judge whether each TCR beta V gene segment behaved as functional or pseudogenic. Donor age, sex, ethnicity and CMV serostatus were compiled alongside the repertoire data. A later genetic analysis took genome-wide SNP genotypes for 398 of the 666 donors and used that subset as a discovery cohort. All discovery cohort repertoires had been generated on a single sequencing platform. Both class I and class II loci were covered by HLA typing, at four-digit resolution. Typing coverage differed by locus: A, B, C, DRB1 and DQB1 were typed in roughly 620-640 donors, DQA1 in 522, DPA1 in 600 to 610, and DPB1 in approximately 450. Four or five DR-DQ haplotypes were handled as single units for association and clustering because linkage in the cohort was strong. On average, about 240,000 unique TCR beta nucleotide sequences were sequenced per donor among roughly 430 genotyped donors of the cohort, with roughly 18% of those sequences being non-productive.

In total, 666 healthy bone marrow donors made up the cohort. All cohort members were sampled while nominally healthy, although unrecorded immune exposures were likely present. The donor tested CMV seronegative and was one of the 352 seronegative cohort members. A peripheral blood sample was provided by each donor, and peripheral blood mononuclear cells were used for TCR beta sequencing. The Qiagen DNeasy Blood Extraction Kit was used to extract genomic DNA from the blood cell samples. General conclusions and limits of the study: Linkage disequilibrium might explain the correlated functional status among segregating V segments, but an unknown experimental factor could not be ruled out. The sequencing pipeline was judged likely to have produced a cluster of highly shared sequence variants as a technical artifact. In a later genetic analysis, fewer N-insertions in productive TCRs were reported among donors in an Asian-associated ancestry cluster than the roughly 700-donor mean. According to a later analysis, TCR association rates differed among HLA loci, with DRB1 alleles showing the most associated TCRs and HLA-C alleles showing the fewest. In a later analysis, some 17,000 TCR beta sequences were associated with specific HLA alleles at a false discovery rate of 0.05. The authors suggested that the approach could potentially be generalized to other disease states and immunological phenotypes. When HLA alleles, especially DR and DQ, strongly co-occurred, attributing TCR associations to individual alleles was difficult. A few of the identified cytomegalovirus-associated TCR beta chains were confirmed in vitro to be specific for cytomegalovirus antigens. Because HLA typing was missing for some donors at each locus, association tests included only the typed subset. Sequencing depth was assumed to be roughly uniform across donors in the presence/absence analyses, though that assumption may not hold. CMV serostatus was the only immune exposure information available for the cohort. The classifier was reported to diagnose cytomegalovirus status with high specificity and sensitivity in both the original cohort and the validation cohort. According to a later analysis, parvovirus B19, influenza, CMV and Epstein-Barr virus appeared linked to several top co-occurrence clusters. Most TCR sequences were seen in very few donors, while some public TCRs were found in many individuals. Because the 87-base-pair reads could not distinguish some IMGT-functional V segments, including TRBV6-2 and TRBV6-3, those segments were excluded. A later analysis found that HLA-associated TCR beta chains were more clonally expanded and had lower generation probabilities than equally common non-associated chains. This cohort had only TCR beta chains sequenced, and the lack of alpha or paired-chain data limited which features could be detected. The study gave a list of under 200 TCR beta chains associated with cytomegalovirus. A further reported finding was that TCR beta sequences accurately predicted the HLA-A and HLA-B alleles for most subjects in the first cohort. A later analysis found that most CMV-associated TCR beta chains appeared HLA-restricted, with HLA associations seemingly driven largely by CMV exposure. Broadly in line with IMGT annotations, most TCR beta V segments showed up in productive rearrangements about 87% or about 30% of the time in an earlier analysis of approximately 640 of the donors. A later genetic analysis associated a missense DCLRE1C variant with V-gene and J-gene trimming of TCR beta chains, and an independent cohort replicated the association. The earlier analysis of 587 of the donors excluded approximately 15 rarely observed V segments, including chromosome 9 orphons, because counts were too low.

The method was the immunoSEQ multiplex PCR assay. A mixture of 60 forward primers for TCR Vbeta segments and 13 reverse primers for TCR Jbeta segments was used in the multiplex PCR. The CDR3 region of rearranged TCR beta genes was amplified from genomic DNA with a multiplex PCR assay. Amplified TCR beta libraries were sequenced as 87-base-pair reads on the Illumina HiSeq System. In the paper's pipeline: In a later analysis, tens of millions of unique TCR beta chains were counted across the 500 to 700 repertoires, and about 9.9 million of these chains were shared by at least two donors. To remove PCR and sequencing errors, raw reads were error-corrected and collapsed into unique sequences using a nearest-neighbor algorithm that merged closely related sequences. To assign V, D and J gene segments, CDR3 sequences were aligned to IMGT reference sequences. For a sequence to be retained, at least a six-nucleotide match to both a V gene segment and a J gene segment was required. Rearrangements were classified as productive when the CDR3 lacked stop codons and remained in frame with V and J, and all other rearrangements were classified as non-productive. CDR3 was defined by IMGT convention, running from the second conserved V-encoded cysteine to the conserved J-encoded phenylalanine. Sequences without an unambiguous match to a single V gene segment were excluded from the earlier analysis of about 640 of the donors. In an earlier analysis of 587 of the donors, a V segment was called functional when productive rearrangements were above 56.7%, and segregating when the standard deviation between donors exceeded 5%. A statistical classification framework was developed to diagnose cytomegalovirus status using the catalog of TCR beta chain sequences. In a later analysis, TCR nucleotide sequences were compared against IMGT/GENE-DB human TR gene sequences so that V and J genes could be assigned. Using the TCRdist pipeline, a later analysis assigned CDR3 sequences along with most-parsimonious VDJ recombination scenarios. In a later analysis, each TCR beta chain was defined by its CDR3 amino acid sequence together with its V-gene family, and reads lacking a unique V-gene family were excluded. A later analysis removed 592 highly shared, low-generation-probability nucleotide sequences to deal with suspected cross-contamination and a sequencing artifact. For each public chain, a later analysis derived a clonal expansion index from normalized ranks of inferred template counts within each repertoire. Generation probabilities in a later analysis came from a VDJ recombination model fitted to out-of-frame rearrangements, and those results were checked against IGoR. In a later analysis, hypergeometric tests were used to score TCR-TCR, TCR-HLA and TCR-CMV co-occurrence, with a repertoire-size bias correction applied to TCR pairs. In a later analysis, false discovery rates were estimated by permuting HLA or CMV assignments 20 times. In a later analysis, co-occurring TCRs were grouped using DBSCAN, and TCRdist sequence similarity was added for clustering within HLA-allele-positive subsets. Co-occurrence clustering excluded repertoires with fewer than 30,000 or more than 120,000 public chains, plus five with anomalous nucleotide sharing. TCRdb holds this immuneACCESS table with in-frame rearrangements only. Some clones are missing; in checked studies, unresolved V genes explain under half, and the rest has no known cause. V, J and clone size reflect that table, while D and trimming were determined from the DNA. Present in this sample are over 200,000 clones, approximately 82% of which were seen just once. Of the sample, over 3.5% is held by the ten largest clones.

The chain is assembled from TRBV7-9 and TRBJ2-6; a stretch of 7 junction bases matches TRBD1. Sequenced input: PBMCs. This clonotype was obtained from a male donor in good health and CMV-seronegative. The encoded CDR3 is CASSSFRGTGANVLTF. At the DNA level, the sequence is TGTGCCAGCAGCTCGTTCAGGGGGACTGGGGCCAACGTCCTGACTTTC.